This T cell receptor beta chain was profiled in a study of blood T cell repertoires in COVID-19. Study as a whole: Acute-phase and convalescent COVID-19 samples originated in the United States, Italy and Spain. Nucleic acid was either cDNA or gDNA, and it came from T cells, B-cell-depleted T cells, or PBMCs.

As processed by the authors: Estimation of nucleated cell counts relied on the amplification of reference gene primers. The data were produced by immunoSEQ multiplex PCR, yet TCRdb's version contains in-frame clones alone and is incomplete. V and J calls and clone size are those listed in that table; D and trimming were worked out from the DNA. The repertoire holds about 190,000 clones, with around 80% as singletons. Trimming left V 5 bases short and J 1 base short, with 14 bases between. The CDR3 loop spans 15 amino acids. Germline V gives CDR1 MNHEY, CDR2 SMNVEV (reference sequence). This receptor was obtained from a woman of 80 years or more with active or convalescent COVID-19. The chain combines TRBV27 with TRBJ2-5; D may be TRBD2 (6 bases). The specimen was peripheral blood. The CDR3 is CASSPLDGGQETQYF. CDR3 nucleotides: TGTGCCAGCAGTCCCCTGGACGGGGGCCAAGAGACCCAGTACTTC.